This paragraph covers one T cell receptor (beta chain) sequence. The antigen remains undetermined. The sample is drawn from a study of T cell responses to AZD1222 COVID-19 vaccine. Study at large: Pooled in the analysis were second doses at about 4 or about 12 weeks. General observations from the study: AZD1222 recipients seropositive at baseline numbered only six or seven. Researchers took repertoire samples only after the peak T cell response had come. The breadth and depth of Spike-specific TCRs increased once two AZD1222 doses had been given.

The assay was immunoSEQ multiplex PCR, and TCRdb's table has in-frame clones only and misses some. Of tens of thousands of clones listed, approximately 86% are singletons. The CDR3 consists of 15 residues. Looked up from germline, CDR1 is MNHEY and CDR2 is SVGAGI. The V and J ends lost 6 bases and 5 bases, in that order; junction bases with no gene match: 4. The origin of this receptor is an adult in good health. Sequences were derived from peripheral blood, sampled on day 0 of AZD1222 vaccination. This chain connects TRBV6-5 to TRBJ2-1; 13 bases match TRBD2. This CDR3 reads CASRQTSGGDNEQFF. The CDR3 DNA reads as TGTGCCAGCAGGCAAACTAGCGGGGGGGACAATGAGCAGTTCTTC.